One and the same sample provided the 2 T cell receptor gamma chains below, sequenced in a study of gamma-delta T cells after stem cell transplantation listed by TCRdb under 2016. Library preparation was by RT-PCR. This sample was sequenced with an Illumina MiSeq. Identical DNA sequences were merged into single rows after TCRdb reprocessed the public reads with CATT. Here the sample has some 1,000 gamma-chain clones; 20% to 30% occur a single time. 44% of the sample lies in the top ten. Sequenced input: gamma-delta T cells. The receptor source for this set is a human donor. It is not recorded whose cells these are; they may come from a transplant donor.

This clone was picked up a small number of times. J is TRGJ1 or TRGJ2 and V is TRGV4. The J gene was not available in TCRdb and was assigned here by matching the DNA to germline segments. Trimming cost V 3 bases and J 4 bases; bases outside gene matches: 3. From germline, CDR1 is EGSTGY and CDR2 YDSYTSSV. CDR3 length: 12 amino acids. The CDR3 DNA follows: TGTGCCACCTGGGATATGTATTATAAGAAACTCTTT. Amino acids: CATWDMYYKKLF.

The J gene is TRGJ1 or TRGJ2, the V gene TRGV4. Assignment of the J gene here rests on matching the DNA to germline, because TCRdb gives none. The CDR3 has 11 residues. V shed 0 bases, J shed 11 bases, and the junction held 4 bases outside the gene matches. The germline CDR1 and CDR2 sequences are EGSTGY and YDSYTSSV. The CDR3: CATWDGREKLF. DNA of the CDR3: TGTGCCACCTGGGATGGGCGGGAGAAACTCTTT.